This TCR beta chain was sequenced for a study of cytotoxic CD8 clonotypes in ibrutinib-treated CLL. At the level of the study: The cohort had over nine relapsed/refractory and 15 treatment-naive patients, around 18 IGHV unmutated. Study conclusions and caveats: Progressing patients had sampling times that differed from those of sustained-remission patients. Patients had baseline clonality above age-matched healthy donors, and this clonality moved with circulating CD8+ T-cell counts.

Researchers set a sequencing depth target of 1 in 200,000 to 1 in 1 million T cells. Assay used: immunoSEQ multiplex PCR; TCRdb lists only in-frame clones, some missing. The table records about 300,000 clones, 76% of them present only once. This clone showed up just a few times. Antigen: not known. V was trimmed by 5 bases and J by 2 bases, leaving 10 bases between them. Per the germline V gene, CDR1 is SEHNR and CDR2 is FQNEAQ (reference sequence). The CDR3 is made up of 13 amino acids. The material sequenced was PBMCs, taken at disease progression, from a patient treated with ibrutinib. The clonotype comes from a human donor with chronic lymphocytic leukemia. This rearrangement joins TRBV7-9 to TRBJ2-7, with D unclear. In DNA form, the CDR3 reads TGTGCCAGCAGCGAGGCAGCTGCCTACGAGCAGTACTTC. This codes for CASSEAAAYEQYF.